This entry concerns a single T cell receptor beta chain. The data were produced by immunoSEQ multiplex PCR, yet TCRdb's version contains in-frame clones alone and is incomplete. The table includes roughly 56,000 clones, 84% detected once. Germline-derived CDR1 and CDR2 are MDHEN and SYDVKM. V lost 6 bases, J lost 3 bases, and 14 bases lay in between. This CDR3 is built from 14 residues. The sample is drawn from a study of OX40 agonist ivuxolimab in advanced cancers. Across the whole study: Patients in dose escalation had liver, melanoma, kidney or head and neck cancers.

V is TRBV28 and J is TRBJ2-5; tentative D call: TRBD2 (5 bases). The sequenced sample was CD4+ or CD8+ T cells sorted from blood, obtained in a trial of the OX40 agonist ivuxolimab. The clonotype was recovered from an adult with an advanced solid tumor such as melanoma, head and neck, liver or kidney cancer. This CDR3 reads CASRAPGGEETQYF. DNA of the CDR3: TGTGCCAGCAGGGCCCCCGGAGGCGAAGAGACCCAGTACTTC.